This section outlines one T cell receptor beta chain sequence together with its context. The missing conserved phenylalanine or tryptophan at the end of this CDR3 makes a read error likely. Three rounds of nested PCR, following a modified ARM-PCR protocol, produced the TCRbeta library. TCRdb passed the multiplex PCR reads through MiXCR, listing each CDR3 protein once. The sample contains 35,000 to 55,000 distinct CDR3 sequences, more than 50% of which appear only once. This sample is part of a study of tumor and adjacent non-tumor tissue in lung cancer. RNA was extracted from bulk tissue without any cell sorting. This non-tumor lung sample came from over 3 cm beyond the tumor edge. The CDR3 is 12 amino acids. Trimming took 5 bases from V and 14 from J, leaving 13 bases between them. Germline V gives CDR1 MDHEN, CDR2 SYDVKM.

The TCR comes from a man aged 50 to 60 with non-small cell lung cancer. The source material was distant non-tumor lung tissue. The genes are TRBV28 and TRBJ1-6, with D unresolved. This CDR3 is CASSPPTAALHS. In DNA, the CDR3 is TGTGCCAGCAGTCCGCCGACTGCGGCCCTCCACTCT.